This T cell receptor beta chain was obtained from a study of PD-1 blockade in classical Hodgkin lymphoma (dated by TCRdb to the early 2020s). Regarding the complete study: Nivolumab dosing was 3 mg/kg intravenously every 2 weeks, continuing until either disease progression or unacceptable toxicity. The study used CyTOF and TCR beta sequencing to define a peripheral blood immune signature of response to PD-1 blockade in classical Hodgkin lymphoma. Study-level results and caveats: The study covered only a single clinical trial cohort, and the causes of the repertoire differences, possibly disease activity or prior therapy, were still not defined. Trial patients with a complete response had baseline diversity similar to that of newly diagnosed patients, while partial responders and progressors had significantly lower diversity. Baseline TCR diversity was reported to be lower in newly diagnosed patients than in healthy donors, and even lower in relapsed/refractory patients. Diversity was lower in patients who began nivolumab less than 1 year after ASCT, so these patients were left out of later analyses to avoid confounding by immune reconstitution. CD4+ but not CD8+ TCR diversity rose significantly by C4D1 (p=0.0027 vs p=0.16), most apparent in complete responders (p=0.02).

This clone was picked up one time. Its antigen remains unidentified. Base qualities were left out, and no much larger clone turns up one base away. What this sample's time point label stands for: cycle 1 day 1 (C1D1), immediately before nivolumab initiation. All trial patients had relapsed after autologous stem cell transplantation, with cohorts A, B and C differing in prior brentuximab vedotin exposure. The trial cohort was composed of about 60 patients with relapsed/refractory classical Hodgkin lymphoma, for whom complete response, partial response or progressive disease was recorded as best overall response. In the multi-cohort phase II CheckMate 205 trial, trial patients received single-agent nivolumab. An independent review committee assessed best overall response by applying the 2007 International Working Group response criteria. Trial PBMCs were collected just before the start of nivolumab (C1D1) and during therapy at cycle 2 day 1 and cycle 4 day 1. After peripheral blood was drawn into 8 mL Vacutainer Cell Preparation Tubes, PBMCs were isolated by centrifugation and then cryopreserved.

Genomic DNA was isolated using the Qiagen DNeasy kit from unsorted PBMCs as well as from negatively selected CD4+ and CD8+ fractions. Using primers that anneal to V and J segments, immunoSEQ multiplex PCR amplified the TCR beta CDR3 regions. A synthetic immune receptor repertoire was used to minimize amplification bias, and any remaining bias was removed computationally after sequencing. The authors' analysis ran thus. Custom Python scripts were used to quantify repertoire diversity as the Shannon entropy index. The unsorted, CD4+ and CD8+ repertoires were each analyzed separately, with the exception of combined analyses, where CD4+ and CD8+ sequences were merged in silico. Clonal expansion was defined as a frequency increase of at least 2-fold after treatment compared with C1D1, and clones undetected at baseline were assigned a pseudocount of 0.5. Singleton clones were defined as clones with 0 or 1 copy at C1D1, and non-singleton clones were defined as clones with 2 or more copies. By matching protein sequences in sorted samples from the same patient, clones expanded in unsorted samples were annotated as CD4+, CD8+ or unknown. Diversity changes from C1D1 to C4D1 were tested in paired samples using Wilcoxon tests. TCRdb took this table from immuneACCESS and kept in-frame rearrangements with V and J called. Such tables lack part of the clones; where checked against another copy, unresolved V genes explain under half of the gap, and the rest is unexplained. The V and J calls and clone size were taken over from that table, and D and trimming were inferred from the DNA. Recorded for this sample are roughly 62,000 clones; approximately 88% of them occurred a single time. The ten most abundant clones make up around 12% of the sample.

The V and J ends are trimmed by 5 bases and 4 bases, leaving 11 bases between them. Its CDR3 holds 13 amino acids, cysteine through phenylalanine. Of the read, only the CDR3 DNA is kept; its 39 bases are in frame from base 1. CDR1 and CDR2, per the germline V gene (reference sequence), are MNHEY and SMNVEV. The rearranged chain carries TRBV27 and TRBJ1-2; confidence is insufficient to name the D gene. This TCR was sampled from a human donor with classical Hodgkin lymphoma. Sequences were derived from peripheral blood mononuclear cells (PBMCs), sampled at baseline. For the CDR3, the sequence is CASSPGRLYGYTF. The bases read TGTGCCAGCAGTCCCGGACGACTCTATGGCTACACCTTC.